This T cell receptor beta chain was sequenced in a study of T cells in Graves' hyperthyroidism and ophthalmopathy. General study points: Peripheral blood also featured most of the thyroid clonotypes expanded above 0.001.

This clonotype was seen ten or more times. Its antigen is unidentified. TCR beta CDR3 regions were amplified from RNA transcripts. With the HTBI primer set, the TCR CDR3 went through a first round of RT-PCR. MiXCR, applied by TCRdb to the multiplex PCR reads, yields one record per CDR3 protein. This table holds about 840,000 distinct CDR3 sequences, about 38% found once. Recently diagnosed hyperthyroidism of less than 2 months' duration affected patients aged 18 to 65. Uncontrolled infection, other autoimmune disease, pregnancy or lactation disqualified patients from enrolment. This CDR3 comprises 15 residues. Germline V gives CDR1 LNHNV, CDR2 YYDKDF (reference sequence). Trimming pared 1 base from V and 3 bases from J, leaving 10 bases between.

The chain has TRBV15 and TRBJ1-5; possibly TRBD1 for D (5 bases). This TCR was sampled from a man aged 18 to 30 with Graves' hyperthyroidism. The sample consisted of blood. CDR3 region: CATSRGQGVNQPQHF. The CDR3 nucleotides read TGTGCCACCAGCAGAGGCCAGGGAGTCAATCAGCCCCAGCATTTT.